This TCR beta chain originates from a study of blood T cell repertoires in COVID-19. Study in general: COVID-19 samples, acute and convalescent, were from the United States, Italy and Spain. The cDNA or gDNA used as material had been derived from T cells, B-cell-depleted T cells, or PBMCs.

Original handling: Amplification from reference gene primers served as the basis for estimated nucleated cell counts. The assay was immunoSEQ multiplex PCR, and TCRdb's table has in-frame clones only and misses some. V and J calls and clone size are given by that table; D and trimming were obtained from the DNA. The sample holds 180,000 or so clones; 65% to 85% are singletons and the top ten take around 7%. V was pared by 2 bases and J by 7 bases, with 5 bases of the junction left unmatched. CDR1 and CDR2 (germline): SGHRS, YFSETQ. There are 14 residues in the CDR3. One Seattle source followed patients from active infection through their disease course.

The J gene is TRBJ1-4, the V gene TRBV5-1; 7 bases match TRBD1. This receptor was obtained from a woman aged 40-49 years with COVID-19, enrolled during active disease. The sequencing sample was made of peripheral blood. The CDR3 reads CASSFGTVSEKLFF. Written as DNA, the CDR3 is TGCGCCAGCAGCTTCGGGACAGTGAGTGAAAAACTGTTTTTT.